These T cell receptor beta chains were read from a single sample in a study of blood T cell repertoires in COVID-19. Repertoires were generated with immunoSEQ multiplex PCR, while TCRdb's copy carries only in-frame clones and drops some. The sample lists over 250,000 clones; roughly 85% were seen once. Sequencing used peripheral blood. These receptors originate from a woman between 70 and 85 years old with acute or convalescent COVID-19. Both conserved end residues are part of each CDR3. D genes are given only for firm matches. The listing skips clone size in some rows; elsewhere it reads once, few, many or a size class.

>-|TRBV7-9|TRBJ1-4|15|few
TGTGCCAGCAGCCGAACCCAGGGGATCGATGAAAAACTGTTTTTT
CASSRTQGIDEKLFF
>TRBD1|TRBV18|TRBJ2-7|13|few
TGTGCCAGCTCACAAGACAGGGTGCACGAGCAGTACTTC
CASSQDRVHEQYF
>-|TRBV20-1|TRBJ2-3|15|-
TGCAGTGCTAGTAGAGGCCAGGGGATGTCAGATACGCAGTATTTT
CSASRGQGMSDTQYF
>-|TRBV7-9|TRBJ1-2|13|-
TGTGCCAGCAGCTCCAATACAGGGAATGGCTACACCTTC
CASSSNTGNGYTF
>TRBD1|TRBV5-1|TRBJ1-2|14|-
TGCGCCAGCAGACCCGGACAGGGAAGCGATGGCTACACCTTC
CASRPGQGSDGYTF
>-|TRBV9|TRBJ1-1|14|-
TGTGCCAGCAGCTTCGCCAGGGGCAACACTGAAGCTTTCTTT
CASSFARGNTEAFF
>TRBD1|TRBV5-1|TRBJ2-7|13|-
TGCGCCAGCAACCCCGGACAGGGCCACGAGCAGTACTTC
CASNPGQGHEQYF
>-|TRBV18|TRBJ2-3|17|-
TGTGCCAGCTCACCACCCTTTAGGGGGGGAAGCACAGATACGCAGTATTTT
CASSPPFRGGSTDTQYF
>TRBD1|TRBV27|TRBJ1-1|13|-
TGTGCCAGCAGCCTTTGGGACAGGGGGAATGCTTTCTTT
CASSLWDRGNAFF
>TRBD1|TRBV2|TRBJ2-7|15|-
TGTGCCAGCAAAGGGGGCGATTTTAGCGTCTACGAGCAGTACTTC
CASKGGDFSVYEQYF
>TRBD2|TRBV15|TRBJ2-3|14|-
TGTGCCACCAGCCCTAGCGGGGTTTCGGATACGCAGTATTTT
CATSPSGVSDTQYF
>-|TRBV18|TRBJ2-7|13|few
TGTGCCAGCAAGTTGGACAGTCAGCACGAGCAGTACTTC
CASKLDSQHEQYF
>-|TRBV5-1|TRBJ1-1|14|-
TGCGCCAGCAGCCCCCAAGGGGGGAACACTGAAGCTTTCTTT
CASSPQGGNTEAFF
>-|TRBV7-9|TRBJ1-4|17|-
TGTGCCAGCAGCTTAAGGGGCCCAACAGGGACTAATGAAAAACTGTTTTTT
CASSLRGPTGTNEKLFF
>-|TRBV4-2|TRBJ1-2|13|-
TGTGCCAGCAGCCAAGAGGGGGGCTATGGCTACACCTTC
CASSQEGGYGYTF
>TRBD1|TRBV6-5|TRBJ1-2|14|-
TGTGCCAGCAGTTACGATAGGGGGCTCTATGGCTACACCTTC
CASSYDRGLYGYTF
>-|TRBV7-2|TRBJ2-2|16|-
TGTGCCAGCAGCCCCCGGTCCCGGGTGGATACCGGGGAGCTGTTTTTT
CASSPRSRVDTGELFF
>-|TRBV9|TRBJ2-3|13|-
TGTGCCAGCAGCGTACTTAGCACAGATACGCAGTATTTT
CASSVLSTDTQYF
>-|TRBV10-3|TRBJ1-1|14|-
TGTGCCATCGGCGACAGCAGTTTGAACACTGAAGCTTTCTTT
CAIGDSSLNTEAFF
>TRBD1|TRBV27|TRBJ2-7|14|-
TGTGCCAGCAGTTTCCGACAGGGCACCTACGAGCAGTACTTC
CASSFRQGTYEQYF
>-|TRBV7-9|TRBJ2-1|14|once
TGTGCCAGCATTTATGGGGCAGGGTACAATGAGCAGTTCTTC
CASIYGAGYNEQFF
>-|TRBV6-4|TRBJ2-3|16|-
TGTGCCAGCAGTGACTCTGCCCTAGTTCGCACAGATACGCAGTATTTT
CASSDSALVRTDTQYF
>TRBD1|TRBV9|TRBJ2-2|15|once
TGTGCCAGCAGCCCCGACAGGGGGTACACCGGGGAGCTGTTTTTT
CASSPDRGYTGELFF
>TRBD2|TRBV5-4|TRBJ2-4|15|-
TGTGCCAGCAGCTTGATAGGGCGGGGGGAAAACATTCAGTACTTC
CASSLIGRGENIQYF
>-|TRBV12-3/TRBV12-4|TRBJ1-2|12|-
TGTGCCAGCAGCACCGGGTCGATGGACTACACCTTC
CASSTGSMDYTF
>-|TRBV11-2|TRBJ2-7|14|-
TGTGCCAGCAGCTTCACAGGGAGCGAGGGCGAGCAGTACTTC
CASSFTGSEGEQYF
>TRBD2|TRBV7-6|TRBJ2-5|17|-
TGTGCCAGCAGCCCAGTGGGGGCTAGCGGGGGAGAAGAGACCCAGTACTTC
CASSPVGASGGEETQYF
>TRBD1|TRBV18|TRBJ2-2|17|-
TGTGCCAGCTCACCGACAGTGGGGACAGCGAACACCGGGGAGCTGTTTTTT
CASSPTVGTANTGELFF
>TRBD1|TRBV5-1|TRBJ2-3|14|-
TGCGCCAGCAGCATCGGACAGGGCACAGATACGCAGTATTTT
CASSIGQGTDTQYF
>TRBD1|TRBV7-9|TRBJ1-5|11|-
TGTGCCAGCAGCGCACAGGGGGCCCAGCATTTT
CASSAQGAQHF
>TRBD1|TRBV7-9|TRBJ2-4|15|-
TGTGCCAGCAGCGCCGACAGGGTTTCCAAAAACATTCAGTACTTC
CASSADRVSKNIQYF
>-|TRBV12-5|TRBJ1-1|13|once
TGTGCTAGTGGTTTGCTAGGGGGCACTGAAGCTTTCTTT
CASGLLGGTEAFF
>TRBD1|TRBV20-1|TRBJ2-1|16|-
TGCAGTGCTAGTCCCGGGACAGGGAGCTCCTACAATGAGCAGTTCTTC
CSASPGTGSSYNEQFF
>TRBD1|TRBV5-6|TRBJ1-1|14|-
TGTGCCAGCAGCCTTGGACAGGGGAGAGCTGAAGCTTTCTTT
CASSLGQGRAEAFF
>-|TRBV7-3|TRBJ1-1|14|-
TGTGCCAGCAGCTCCGCAGGGAGGGCGACTGAAGCTTTCTTT
CASSSAGRATEAFF
>TRBD1|TRBV20-1|TRBJ2-2|16|-
TGCAGTGCTAGTGGGGGGACAGGGAAAAGGACCGGGGAGCTGTTTTTT
CSASGGTGKRTGELFF
>TRBD2|TRBV5-4|TRBJ2-3|14|-
TGTGCCAGCCGCTCGGGGGGAGCCACAGATACGCAGTATTTT
CASRSGGATDTQYF
>-|TRBV7-9|TRBJ2-7|15|-
TGTGCCAGCAGCTTAGACAGGGTTAGGGAGTACGAGCAGTACTTC
CASSLDRVREYEQYF
>-|TRBV19|TRBJ1-1|13|-
TGTGCCAGTAGTCCTCGGGGGGGCTCGGAAGCTTTCTTT
CASSPRGGSEAFF
>TRBD2|TRBV6-5|TRBJ2-3|15|-
TGTGCCAGCAGGCGTAGCGGGCCCCCAACAGATACGCAGTATTTT
CASRRSGPPTDTQYF
>TRBD1|TRBV12-3/TRBV12-4|TRBJ1-2|13|-
TGTGCCAGCAGTGTGGGACAGGGCCATGGCTACACCTTC
CASSVGQGHGYTF
>-|TRBV6-2/TRBV6-3|TRBJ1-1|13|-
TGTGCCAGCAGTTACTCGGAGTCGGGTGAAGCTTTCTTT
CASSYSESGEAFF
>TRBD1|TRBV6-5|TRBJ1-6|14|once
TGTGCCAGCATAGGGGGGACAGTGTCTCCCCCCCTCCACTTT
CASIGGTVSPPLHF
>TRBD1|TRBV19|TRBJ1-2|15|-
TGTGCCAGCCACCCCGGGTCGACAGGGTCAAGCGGCTACACCTTC
CASHPGSTGSSGYTF
>-|TRBV19|TRBJ1-4|13|-
TGTGCCAGTAAGGCGGGTGACAATGAAAAACTGTTTTTT
CASKAGDNEKLFF
>TRBD1|TRBV9|TRBJ1-4|17|-
TGTGCCAGCAGCGTAGGGGACAGGGTAGGTTCTGGCGAAAAACTGTTTTTT
CASSVGDRVGSGEKLFF
>-|TRBV3-1/TRBV3-2|TRBJ1-2|13|-
TGTGCCAGCAGCCCCGTCGGAGGGGCCGGCTACACCTTC
CASSPVGGAGYTF
>-|TRBV3-1/TRBV3-2|TRBJ2-5|15|-
TGTGCCAGCAGCCACACCGGTGGTACGGGAGAGACCCAGTACTTC
CASSHTGGTGETQYF
>-|TRBV3-1/TRBV3-2|TRBJ2-7|14|few
TGTGCCAGCAGCTTGGACACGAGCTCCTACGAGCAGTACTTC
CASSLDTSSYEQYF
>-|TRBV6-5|TRBJ1-1|15|-
TGTGCCACCAGGGGATTTACTCTCCGGGGCACTGAAGCTTTCTTT
CATRGFTLRGTEAFF
>TRBD1|TRBV3-1/TRBV3-2|TRBJ2-7|16|once
TGTGCCAGCAGCCTTCTACCCGGGACAGGGGCCTACGAGCAGTACTTC
CASSLLPGTGAYEQYF
>TRBD1|TRBV4-2|TRBJ1-2|14|-
TGTGCCAGCAGCCAAGATGCAGGGGGTGGTGGCTACACCTTC
CASSQDAGGGGYTF
>TRBD1|TRBV7-2|TRBJ2-7|14|few
TGTGCCAGCAGCCCAGACAGGGGAGGCTACGAGCAGTACTTC
CASSPDRGGYEQYF
>-|TRBV7-8|TRBJ2-5|14|-
TGTGCCAGCAGCTTGAGTAATATCCAAGAGACCCAGTACTTC
CASSLSNIQETQYF
>TRBD1|TRBV10-1|TRBJ1-1|17|many
TGCGCCAGCAGTGAGGACCCCCCGACAGGGGGGATAACTGAAGCTTTCTTT
CASSEDPPTGGITEAFF
>TRBD1|TRBV7-8|TRBJ1-5|14|few
TGTGCCAGCAGCTTACAGGGGGGCAATCAGCCCCAGCATTTT
CASSLQGGNQPQHF
>-|TRBV27|TRBJ2-1|15|-
TGTGCCAGCAGAAAAAACCCGCGCTCCTACAATGAGCAGTTCTTC
CASRKNPRSYNEQFF
>TRBD1|TRBV5-1|TRBJ1-3|15|-
TGCGCCAGCGCCGAGCAGGGGGTTACTGGAAACACCATATATTTT
CASAEQGVTGNTIYF
>TRBD1|TRBV4-2|TRBJ1-3|16|-
TGTGCCAGCAGCCAAGAAGGTAGGACAGGGATCGCCCCAGGATATTTT
CASSQEGRTGIAPGYF
>-|TRBV2|TRBJ1-5|14|-
TGTGCCAGCACCGGCATGGGGGCTGGGCAGCCCCAGCATTTT
CASTGMGAGQPQHF